Shown below are 15 T cell receptor beta chains from a single sample sequenced in a study of T cell responses to AZD1222 COVID-19 vaccine. The assay was immunoSEQ multiplex PCR, and TCRdb's table has in-frame clones only and misses some. The sample consists of some 130,000 clones, around 85% of them appearing once. Sequences were derived from peripheral blood, sampled on day 0 of AZD1222 vaccination. All receptors come from an adult in good health.

The CDR3 protein is CASSLRAASTDTQYF. CDR3 nucleotides: TGCGCCAGCAGCTTGAGGGCCGCTAGCACAGATACGCAGTATTTT. This rearrangement joins TRBV5-1 to TRBJ2-3; D gene uncertain. The CDR3 is 15 amino acids. Germline-derived CDR1 and CDR2 are SGHRS and YFSETQ. The ends were cut back, 1 base at V and 0 bases at J, with 9 bases in the middle.

This clone showed up just a few times. The genes are TRBV28 and TRBJ2-5, with 15 bases that match TRBD2. The CDR3 is made up of 19 amino acids. The V and J ends lost 5 bases and 5 bases, in that order; junction bases with no gene match: 15. In germline, CDR1 is MDHEN, CDR2 SYDVKM. The CDR3 here is CASSLPSWTSGGAGETQYF. CDR3 DNA sequence: TGTGCCAGCAGTCTGCCTTCCTGGACTAGCGGGGGGGCGGGTGAGACCCAGTACTTC.

This clone has just a few counts. The chain links TRBV4-2 to TRBJ2-7; tentative D call: TRBD2 (6 bases). The CDR3 sequence is 14 residues long. The germline V gene has CDR1 LGHNA and CDR2 YNFKEQ. Trimming took 1 base from V and 4 from J, leaving 11 bases between them. The CDR3 loop is CASSQGDSLYEQYF. Here the CDR3 DNA reads TGTGCCAGCAGCCAAGGGGACTCCCTTTACGAGCAGTACTTC.

The J gene is TRBJ2-3, the V gene TRBV5-1, with a possible D match to TRBD1 (5 bases). Per germline, CDR1 SGHRS and CDR2 YFSETQ. The CDR3 runs to 14 residues. V shed 4 bases and J shed 4 bases, with 13 bases lying between them. In DNA form, the CDR3 reads TGCGCCAGCAGCGTGGGGCCCACCCCAGATACGCAGTATTTT. Its translation: CASSVGPTPDTQYF.

A few counts support this clone. This chain connects TRBV10-3 to TRBJ2-7; the D gene is possibly TRBD2 (6 bases). Germline V lookup: CDR1 ENHRY, CDR2 SYGVKD. This CDR3 is built from 15 residues. V dropped 2 bases and J dropped 4 bases, with 15 bases sitting between them. CDR3 nucleotides: TGTGCCATCAGTGAGACCGGGCCCGGGGGTTACGAGCAGTACTTC. Protein product: CAISETGPGGYEQYF.

The rearrangement links TRBV29-1 to TRBJ1-2, with TRBD1 identical over 7 bases. The ends lost 7 bases at V and 5 bases at J; junction bases unmatched: 10. The length of the CDR3 is 13 residues. Germline-derived CDR1 and CDR2 are SQVTM and ANQGSEA. The CDR3, as DNA: TGCAGCGCCTGGGACAGCAAAGATTATGGCTACACCTTC. This codes for CSAWDSKDYGYTF. The full variable domain, rest sourced from reference TRBV29-1 and TRBJ1-2, is SAVISQKPSRDICQRGTSLTIQCQVDSQVTMMFWYRQQPGQSLTLIATANQGSEATYESGFVIDKFPISRPNLTFSTLTVSNMSPEDSSIYLCSAWDSKDYGYTFGSGTRLTVV.

This clone was seen just once. This sequence joins TRBV9 and TRBJ1-1; D gene unclear. The CDR3 extends over 13 amino acids. Germline CDR1 and CDR2: SGDLS and YYNGEE. Trimming left V 4 bases short and J 0 bases short, with 7 bases between. The DNA for the CDR3 is TGTGCCAGCAGCTCCTTGGTGAACACTGAAGCTTTCTTT. This gives the protein CASSSLVNTEAFF.

V and J are TRBV5-1 and TRBJ2-3, with unresolved D. V was shortened by 0 bases and J by 1 base, with 6 bases between the two germline ends. The germline gives CDR1 SGHRS, CDR2 YFSETQ. The CDR3 runs to 14 residues. DNA for the CDR3: TGCGCCAGCAGCTTGGTTGCCGGCACAGATACGCAGTATTTT. It yields the protein CASSLVAGTDTQYF.

The chain recombines TRBV4-2 with TRBJ2-7; the D is unclear. The CDR3 runs to 13 residues. V lost 1 base and J 9 bases, leaving 13 bases between the germline ends. Germline CDR1 is LGHNA and CDR2 is YNFKEQ. CDR3 sequence: CASSQGGAWGQYF. The CDR3 coding sequence is TGTGCCAGCAGCCAAGGGGGTGCCTGGGGGCAGTACTTC.

The chain links TRBV18 to TRBJ1-1, with TRBD1 as a possible D gene (6 bases). Germline lookup yields CDR1 KGHSH and CDR2 LQKENI. The CDR3 spans 17 residues. Deletions cut 6 bases from V and 4 bases from J, with 24 bases between. Here the CDR3 DNA reads TGTGCCAGCTCTCCGCAAGGCGGGACACCGGTTTTCACTGAAGCTTTCTTT. This codes for CASSPQGGTPVFTEAFF. The full variable domain, rest sourced from reference TRBV18 and TRBJ1-1, is NAGVMQNPRHLVRRRGQEARLRCSPMKGHSHVYWYRQLPEEGLKFMVYLQKENIIDESGMPKERFSAEFPKEGPSILRIQQVVRGDSAAYFCASSPQGGTPVFTEAFFGQGTRLTVV.

V and J are TRBV30 and TRBJ1-6, with D possibly TRBD1 on 6 matching bases. The V end lost 1 base, the J end lost 10 bases, and 14 bases lay between the germline ends. The CDR3 totals 14 residues. Germline loops: CDR1 GTSNPN, CDR2 SVGIG (reference sequence). CDR3 sequence: CAWSGGRGGSPLHF. CDR3 bases: TGTGCCTGGAGTGGAGGCAGGGGTGGGTCACCCCTCCACTTT.

The chain couples TRBV7-9 to TRBJ2-5; 7 nucleotides align to TRBD1. The V segment lost 5 bases and the J segment 2 bases; nucleotides outside the gene matches: 5. The CDR3 is made up of 14 amino acids. The germline gives CDR1 SEHNR, CDR2 FQNEAQ (reference sequence). The CDR3: CASSPGQAQETQYF. CDR3 nucleotide sequence: TGTGCCAGCAGCCCCGGACAGGCGCAAGAGACCCAGTACTTC.

The rearrangement uses TRBV25-1 and TRBJ2-3, with 9 bases fitting TRBD2. The CDR3 consists of 18 residues. The ends lost 6 bases at V and 1 base at J; junction bases unmatched: 14. Germline V gene lookup returns CDR1 MGHDK and CDR2 SYGVNS. DNA for the CDR3: TGTGCCAGCAGGGGGACTAGCTCGTTTGGCTACGGCACAGATACGCAGTATTTT. This gives the protein CASRGTSSFGYGTDTQYF.

The chain links TRBV5-1 to TRBJ2-1, with 7 nucleotides matching TRBD2. The CDR3 totals 15 residues. Germline assignment: CDR1 SGHRS and CDR2 YFSETQ. With V trimmed by 4 bases and J by 6 bases, 10 bases remained unmatched. The CDR3 coding sequence is TGCGCCAGCAGCCCTCTAGCGGAGAGGCCCAATGAGCAGTTCTTC. Residues: CASSPLAERPNEQFF.

The rearrangement uses TRBV12-3 or TRBV12-4 and TRBJ1-5; D remains unclear. Between the trimmed V and J ends, which lost 3 bases and 6 bases, there was a span of 6 bases. The CDR3 contains 12 residues. CDR3 amino acids: CASSFRGQPQHF. CDR3 coding DNA: TGTGCCAGCAGTTTCAGAGGTCAGCCCCAGCATTTT.